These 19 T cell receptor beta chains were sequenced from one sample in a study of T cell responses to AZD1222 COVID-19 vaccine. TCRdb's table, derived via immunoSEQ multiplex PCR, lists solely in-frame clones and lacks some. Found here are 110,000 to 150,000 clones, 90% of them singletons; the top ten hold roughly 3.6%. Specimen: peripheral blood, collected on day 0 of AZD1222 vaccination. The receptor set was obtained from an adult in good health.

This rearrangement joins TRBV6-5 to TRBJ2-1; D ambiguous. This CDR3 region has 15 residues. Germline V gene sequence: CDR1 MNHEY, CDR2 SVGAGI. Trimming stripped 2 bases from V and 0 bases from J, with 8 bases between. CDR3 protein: CASSYGDYSYNEQFF. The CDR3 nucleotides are TGTGCCAGCAGTTACGGGGATTACTCCTACAATGAGCAGTTCTTC.

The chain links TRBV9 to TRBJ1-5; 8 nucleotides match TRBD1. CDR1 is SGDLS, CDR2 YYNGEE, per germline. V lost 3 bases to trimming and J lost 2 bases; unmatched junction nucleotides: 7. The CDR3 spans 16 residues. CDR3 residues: CASSGGQGLGNQPQHF. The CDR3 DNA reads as TGTGCCAGCAGCGGCGGACAGGGTCTGGGCAATCAGCCCCAGCATTTT.

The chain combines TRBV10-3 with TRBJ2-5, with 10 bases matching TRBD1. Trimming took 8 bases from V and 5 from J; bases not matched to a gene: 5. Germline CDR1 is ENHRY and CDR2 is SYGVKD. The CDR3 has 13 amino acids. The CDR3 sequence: CAIGGGQGETQYF. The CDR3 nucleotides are TGTGCCATCGGAGGGGGACAGGGGGAGACCCAGTACTTC.

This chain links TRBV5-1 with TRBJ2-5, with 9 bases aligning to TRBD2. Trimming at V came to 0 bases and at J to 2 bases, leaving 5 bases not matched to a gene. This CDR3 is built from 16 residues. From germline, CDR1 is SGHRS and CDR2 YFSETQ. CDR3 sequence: CASSLGPAGGQETQYF. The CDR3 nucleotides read TGCGCCAGCAGCTTGGGCCCAGCGGGGGGACAAGAGACCCAGTACTTC.

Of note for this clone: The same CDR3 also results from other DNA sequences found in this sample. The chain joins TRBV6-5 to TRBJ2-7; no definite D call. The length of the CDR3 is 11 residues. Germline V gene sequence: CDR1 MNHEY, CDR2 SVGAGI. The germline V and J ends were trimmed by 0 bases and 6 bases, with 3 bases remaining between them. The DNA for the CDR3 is TGTGCCAGCAGTTACTCGTCCGAGCAGTACTTC. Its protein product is CASSYSSEQYF.

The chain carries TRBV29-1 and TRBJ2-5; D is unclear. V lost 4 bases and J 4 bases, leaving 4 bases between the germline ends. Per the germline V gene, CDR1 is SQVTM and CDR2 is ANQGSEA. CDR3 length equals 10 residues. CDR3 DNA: TGCAGCGTTGCTGGAGAGACCCAGTACTTC. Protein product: CSVAGETQYF.

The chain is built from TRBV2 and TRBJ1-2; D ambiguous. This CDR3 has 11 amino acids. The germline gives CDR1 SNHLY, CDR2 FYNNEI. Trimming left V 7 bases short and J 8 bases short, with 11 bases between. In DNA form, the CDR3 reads TGTGCCAGCACTTTCCTGGGGGGCTACACCTTC. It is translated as CASTFLGGYTF. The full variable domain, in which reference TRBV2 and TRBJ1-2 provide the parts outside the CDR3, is EPEVTQTPSHQVTQMGQEVILRCVPISNHLYFYWYRQILGQKVEFLVSFYNNEISEKSEIFDDQFSVERPDGSNFTLKIRSTKLEDSAMYFCASTFLGGYTFGSGTRLTVV.

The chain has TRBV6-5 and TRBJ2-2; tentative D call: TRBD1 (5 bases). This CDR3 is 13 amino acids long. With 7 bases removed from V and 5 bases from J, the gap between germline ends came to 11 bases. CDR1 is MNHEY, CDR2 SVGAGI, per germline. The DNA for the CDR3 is TGTGCCAGCACGCGACAGTTAACCGGGGAGCTGTTTTTT. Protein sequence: CASTRQLTGELFF.

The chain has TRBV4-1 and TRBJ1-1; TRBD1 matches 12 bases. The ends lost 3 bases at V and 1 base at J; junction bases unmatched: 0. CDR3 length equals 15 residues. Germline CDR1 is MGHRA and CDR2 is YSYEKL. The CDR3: CASSQGQGANTEAFF. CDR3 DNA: TGCGCCAGCAGCCAGGGACAGGGGGCGAACACTGAAGCTTTCTTT.

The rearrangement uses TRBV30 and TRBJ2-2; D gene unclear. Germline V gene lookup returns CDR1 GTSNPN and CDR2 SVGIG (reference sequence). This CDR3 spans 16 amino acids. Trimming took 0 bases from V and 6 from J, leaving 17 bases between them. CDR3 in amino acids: CAWSVSLGAAAGELFF. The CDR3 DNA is TGTGCCTGGAGTGTATCACTGGGCGCCGCGGCCGGGGAGCTGTTTTTT.

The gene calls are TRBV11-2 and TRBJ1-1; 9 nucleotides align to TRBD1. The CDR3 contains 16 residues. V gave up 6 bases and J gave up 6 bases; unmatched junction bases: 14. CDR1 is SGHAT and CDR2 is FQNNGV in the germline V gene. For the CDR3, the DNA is TGTGCCAGCAGTCGTTTTATCGGACAGGGGATATCTGAAGCTTTCTTT. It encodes CASSRFIGQGISEAFF.

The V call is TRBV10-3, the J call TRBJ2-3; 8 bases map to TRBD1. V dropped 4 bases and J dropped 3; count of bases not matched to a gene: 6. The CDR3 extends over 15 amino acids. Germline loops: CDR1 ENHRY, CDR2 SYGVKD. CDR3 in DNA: TGTGCCATCAGTGCGCGCCAGGGGGCAACAGATACGCAGTATTTT. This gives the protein CAISARQGATDTQYF.

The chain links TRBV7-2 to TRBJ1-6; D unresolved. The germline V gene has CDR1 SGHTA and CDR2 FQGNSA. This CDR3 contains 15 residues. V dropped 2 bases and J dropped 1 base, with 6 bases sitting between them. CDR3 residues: CASSLLGSYNSPLHF. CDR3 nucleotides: TGTGCCAGCAGCTTATTAGGTTCCTATAATTCACCCCTCCACTTT.

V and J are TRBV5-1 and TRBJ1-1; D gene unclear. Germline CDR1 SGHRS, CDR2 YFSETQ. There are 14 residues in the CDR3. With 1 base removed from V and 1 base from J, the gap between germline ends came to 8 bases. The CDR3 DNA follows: TGCGCCAGCAGCTTGCGGCAGCAGAACACTGAAGCTTTCTTT. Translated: CASSLRQQNTEAFF.

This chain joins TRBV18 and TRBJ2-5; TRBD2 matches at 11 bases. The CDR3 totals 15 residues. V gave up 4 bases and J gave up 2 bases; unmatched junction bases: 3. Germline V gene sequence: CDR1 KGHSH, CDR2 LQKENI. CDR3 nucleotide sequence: TGTGCCAGCTCACAACTAGCGGGGGTTCAAGAGACCCAGTACTTC. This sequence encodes CASSQLAGVQETQYF.

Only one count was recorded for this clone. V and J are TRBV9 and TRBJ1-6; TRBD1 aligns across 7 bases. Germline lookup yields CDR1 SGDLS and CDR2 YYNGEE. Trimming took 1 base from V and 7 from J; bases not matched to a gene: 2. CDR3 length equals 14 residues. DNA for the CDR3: TGTGCCAGCAGCGTAACAGGGGAAAATTCACCCCTCCACTTT. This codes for CASSVTGENSPLHF.

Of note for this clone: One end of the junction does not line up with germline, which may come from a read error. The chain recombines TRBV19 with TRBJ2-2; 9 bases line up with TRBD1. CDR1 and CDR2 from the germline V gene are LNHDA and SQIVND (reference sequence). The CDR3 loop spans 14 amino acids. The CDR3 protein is CVSKPGQGAGELFF. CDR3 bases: TGTGTCAGTAAGCCGGGACAGGGAGCCGGGGAGCTGTTTTTT. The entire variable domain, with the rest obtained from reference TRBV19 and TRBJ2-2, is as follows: DGGITQSPKYLFRKEGQNVTLSCEQNLNHDAMYWYRQDPGQGLRLIYYSQIVNDFQKGDIAEGYSVSREKKESFPLTVTSAQKNPTAFYLCVSKPGQGAGELFFGEGSRLTVL.

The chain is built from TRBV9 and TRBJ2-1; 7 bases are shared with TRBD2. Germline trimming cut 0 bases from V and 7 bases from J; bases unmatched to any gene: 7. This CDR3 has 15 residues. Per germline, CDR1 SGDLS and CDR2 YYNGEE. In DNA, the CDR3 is TGTGCCAGCAGCGTAGACCAAGGAGCGGGAAATGAGCAGTTCTTC. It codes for CASSVDQGAGNEQFF.

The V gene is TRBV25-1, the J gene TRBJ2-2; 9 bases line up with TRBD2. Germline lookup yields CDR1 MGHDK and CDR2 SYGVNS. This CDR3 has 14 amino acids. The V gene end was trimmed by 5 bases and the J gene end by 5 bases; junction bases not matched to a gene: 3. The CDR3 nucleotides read TGTGCCAGCAGTATCAGCGGGAGGACCGGGGAGCTGTTTTTT. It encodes CASSISGRTGELFF.